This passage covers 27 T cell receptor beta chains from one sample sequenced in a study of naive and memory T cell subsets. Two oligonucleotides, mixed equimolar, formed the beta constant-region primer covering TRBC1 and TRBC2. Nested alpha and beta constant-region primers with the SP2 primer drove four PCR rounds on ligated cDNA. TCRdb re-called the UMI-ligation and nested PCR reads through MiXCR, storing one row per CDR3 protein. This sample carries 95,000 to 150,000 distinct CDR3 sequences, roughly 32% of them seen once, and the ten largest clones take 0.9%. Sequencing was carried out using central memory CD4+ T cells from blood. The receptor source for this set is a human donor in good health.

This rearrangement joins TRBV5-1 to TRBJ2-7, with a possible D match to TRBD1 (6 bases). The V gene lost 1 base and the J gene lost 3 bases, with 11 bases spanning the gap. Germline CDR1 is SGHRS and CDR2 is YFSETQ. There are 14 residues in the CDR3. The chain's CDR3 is CASSLLDSNYEQYF. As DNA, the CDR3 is TGCGCCAGCAGCTTGCTGGACAGCAACTACGAGCAGTACTTC.

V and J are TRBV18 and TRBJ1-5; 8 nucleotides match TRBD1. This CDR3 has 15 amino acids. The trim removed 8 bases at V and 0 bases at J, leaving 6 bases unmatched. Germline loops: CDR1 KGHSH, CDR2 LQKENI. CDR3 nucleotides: TGTGCCAGCGCCCAGGGGGCCGATAGCAATCAGCCCCAGCATTTT. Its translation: CASAQGADSNQPQHF. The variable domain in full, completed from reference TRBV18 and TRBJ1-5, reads NAGVMQNPRHLVRRRGQEARLRCSPMKGHSHVYWYRQLPEEGLKFMVYLQKENIIDESGMPKERFSAEFPKEGPSILRIQQVVRGDSAAYFCASAQGADSNQPQHFGDGTRLSIL.

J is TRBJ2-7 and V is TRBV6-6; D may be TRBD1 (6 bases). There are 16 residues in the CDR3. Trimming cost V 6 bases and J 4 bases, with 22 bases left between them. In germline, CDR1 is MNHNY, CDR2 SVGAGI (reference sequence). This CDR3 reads CASRPGTTKRWYEQYF. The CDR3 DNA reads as TGTGCCAGCAGACCCGGGACAACCAAAAGGTGGTACGAGCAGTACTTC.

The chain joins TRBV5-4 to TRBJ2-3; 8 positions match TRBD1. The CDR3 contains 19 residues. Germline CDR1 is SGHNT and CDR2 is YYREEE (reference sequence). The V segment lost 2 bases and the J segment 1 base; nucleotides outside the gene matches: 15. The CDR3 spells CASSFGDRRSWGGTDTQYF. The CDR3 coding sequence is TGTGCCAGCAGCTTCGGGGACAGGAGATCTTGGGGCGGCACAGATACGCAGTATTTT.

CDR3 in DNA: TGCAGCGTTGAGTCGGGGTCGGACACCATATATTTT. It specifies CSVESGSDTIYF. V usage is TRBV29-1 and J usage is TRBJ1-3; D gene unclear. Trimming took 3 bases from V and 8 from J, leaving 11 bases between them. This CDR3 spans 12 amino acids. Per the germline V gene, CDR1 is SQVTM and CDR2 is ANQGSEA.

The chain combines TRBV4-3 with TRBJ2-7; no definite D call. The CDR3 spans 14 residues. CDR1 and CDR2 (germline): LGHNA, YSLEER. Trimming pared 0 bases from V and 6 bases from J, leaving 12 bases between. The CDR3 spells CASSQDWKGREQYF. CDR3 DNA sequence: TGCGCCAGCAGCCAAGACTGGAAGGGTCGCGAGCAGTACTTC.

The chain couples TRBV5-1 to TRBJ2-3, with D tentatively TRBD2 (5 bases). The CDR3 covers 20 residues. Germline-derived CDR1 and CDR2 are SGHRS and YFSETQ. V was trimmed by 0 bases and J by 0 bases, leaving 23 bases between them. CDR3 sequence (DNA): TGCGCCAGCAGCTTGGTAATGAGGGCAAGAATCGACGGAAGCACAGATACGCAGTATTTT. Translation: CASSLVMRARIDGSTDTQYF. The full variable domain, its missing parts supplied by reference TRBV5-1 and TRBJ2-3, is KAGVTQTPRYLIKTRGQQVTLSCSPISGHRSVSWYQQTPGQGLQFLFEYFSETQRNKGNFPGRFSGRQFSNSRSEMNVSTLELGDSALYLCASSLVMRARIDGSTDTQYFGPGTRLTVL.

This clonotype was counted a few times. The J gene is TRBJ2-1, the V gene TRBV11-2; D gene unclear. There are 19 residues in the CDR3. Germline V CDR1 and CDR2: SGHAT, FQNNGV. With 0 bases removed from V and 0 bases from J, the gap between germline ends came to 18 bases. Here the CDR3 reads CASSLDHGWLQSSYNEQFF. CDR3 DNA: TGTGCCAGCAGCTTAGATCATGGATGGTTGCAAAGCTCCTACAATGAGCAGTTCTTC.

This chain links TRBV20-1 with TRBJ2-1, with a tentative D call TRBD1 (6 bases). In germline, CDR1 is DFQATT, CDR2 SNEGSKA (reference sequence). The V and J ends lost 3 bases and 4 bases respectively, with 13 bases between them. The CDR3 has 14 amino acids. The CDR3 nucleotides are TGCAGTGCTAGTCGCAGTCAGGGGTACAATGAGCAGTTCTTC. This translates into CSASRSQGYNEQFF.

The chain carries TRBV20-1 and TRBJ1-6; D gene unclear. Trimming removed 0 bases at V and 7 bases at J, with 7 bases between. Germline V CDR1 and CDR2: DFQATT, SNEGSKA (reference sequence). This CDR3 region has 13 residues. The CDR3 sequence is CSAREDGNSPLHF. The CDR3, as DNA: TGCAGTGCTAGAGAGGACGGCAATTCACCCCTCCACTTT.

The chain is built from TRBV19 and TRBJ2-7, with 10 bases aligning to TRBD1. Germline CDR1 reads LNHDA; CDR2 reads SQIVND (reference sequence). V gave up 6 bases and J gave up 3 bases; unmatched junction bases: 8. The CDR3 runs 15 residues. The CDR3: CASRGPGTGVYEQYF. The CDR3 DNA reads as TGTGCCAGTAGAGGACCCGGGACAGGGGTCTACGAGCAGTACTTC.

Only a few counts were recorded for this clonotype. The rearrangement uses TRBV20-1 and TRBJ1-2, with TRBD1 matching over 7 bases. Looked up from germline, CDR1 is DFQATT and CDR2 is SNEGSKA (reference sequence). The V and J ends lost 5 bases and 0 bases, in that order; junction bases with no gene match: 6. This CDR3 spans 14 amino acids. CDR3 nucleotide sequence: TGCAGTGCTTATTCCGGGACAGCTAACTATGGCTACACCTTC. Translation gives CSAYSGTANYGYTF.

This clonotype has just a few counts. The CDR3, as DNA: TGCGCCAGCAGCCGGGGGTCGGCAGGGGAAGAGACCCAGTACTTC. It encodes CASSRGSAGEETQYF. The V call is TRBV5-1, the J call TRBJ2-5; D tentatively reads TRBD1 or TRBD2 (6 bases each). Trimming stripped 4 bases from V and 3 bases from J, with 16 bases between. This CDR3 contains 15 residues. Looked up from germline, CDR1 is SGHRS and CDR2 is YFSETQ.

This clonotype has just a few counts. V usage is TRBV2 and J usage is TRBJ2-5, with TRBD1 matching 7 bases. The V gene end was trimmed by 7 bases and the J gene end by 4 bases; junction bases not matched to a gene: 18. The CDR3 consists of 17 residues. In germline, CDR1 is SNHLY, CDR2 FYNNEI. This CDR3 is CASNREGAGGLRETQYF. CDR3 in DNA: TGTGCCAGCAATCGAGAAGGGGCAGGGGGATTGAGAGAGACCCAGTACTTC.

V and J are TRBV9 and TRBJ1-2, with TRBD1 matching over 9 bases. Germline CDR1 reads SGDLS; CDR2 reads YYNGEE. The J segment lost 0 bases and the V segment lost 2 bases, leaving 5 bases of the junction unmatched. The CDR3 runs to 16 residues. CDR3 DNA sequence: TGTGCCAGCAGCGTCGGGGACAGGGTTACTAACTATGGCTACACCTTC. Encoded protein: CASSVGDRVTNYGYTF.

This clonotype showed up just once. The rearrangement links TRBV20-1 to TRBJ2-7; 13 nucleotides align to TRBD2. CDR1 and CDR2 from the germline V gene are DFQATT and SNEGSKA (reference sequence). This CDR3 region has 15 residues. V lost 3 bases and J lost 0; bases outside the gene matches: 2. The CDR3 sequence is CSARTSGRSSYEQYF. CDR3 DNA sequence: TGCAGTGCTAGGACTAGCGGGAGGAGCTCCTACGAGCAGTACTTC.

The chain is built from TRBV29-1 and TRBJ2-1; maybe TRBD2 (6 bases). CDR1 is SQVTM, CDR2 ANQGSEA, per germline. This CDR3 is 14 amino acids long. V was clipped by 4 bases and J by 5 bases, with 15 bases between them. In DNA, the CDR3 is TGCAGCGTTGTTAGGGCGGGGAGGAACAATGAGCAGTTCTTC. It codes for CSVVRAGRNNEQFF.

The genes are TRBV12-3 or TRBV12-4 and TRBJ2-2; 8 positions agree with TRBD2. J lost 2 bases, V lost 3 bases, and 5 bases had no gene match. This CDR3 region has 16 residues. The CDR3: CASSFAGGLNTGELFF. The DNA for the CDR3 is TGTGCCAGCAGTTTTGCGGGAGGATTAAACACCGGGGAGCTGTTTTTT.

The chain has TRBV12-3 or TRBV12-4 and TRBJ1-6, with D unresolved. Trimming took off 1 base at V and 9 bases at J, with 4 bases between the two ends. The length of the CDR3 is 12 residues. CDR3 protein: CASSLGGSPLHF. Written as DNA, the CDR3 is TGTGCCAGCAGTTTAGGTGGTTCACCCCTCCACTTT.

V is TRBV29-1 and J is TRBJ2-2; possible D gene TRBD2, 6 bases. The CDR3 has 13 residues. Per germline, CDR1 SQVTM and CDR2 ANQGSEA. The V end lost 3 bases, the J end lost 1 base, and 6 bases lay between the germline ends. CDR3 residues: CSVDGRNTGELFF. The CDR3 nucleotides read TGCAGCGTTGACGGGAGGAACACCGGGGAGCTGTTTTTT.

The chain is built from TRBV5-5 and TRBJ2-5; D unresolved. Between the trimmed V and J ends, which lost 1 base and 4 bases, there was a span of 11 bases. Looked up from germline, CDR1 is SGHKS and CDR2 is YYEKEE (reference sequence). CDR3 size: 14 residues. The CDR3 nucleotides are TGTGCCAGCAGCTTGAAATTGGGGTCAGAGACCCAGTACTTC. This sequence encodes CASSLKLGSETQYF.

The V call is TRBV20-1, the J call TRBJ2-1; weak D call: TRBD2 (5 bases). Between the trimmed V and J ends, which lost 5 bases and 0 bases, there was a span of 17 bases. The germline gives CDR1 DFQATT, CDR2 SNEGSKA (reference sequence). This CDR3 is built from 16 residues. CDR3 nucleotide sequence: TGCAGTGCTTTTAGTTCTAGCCTAAGCTCCTACAATGAGCAGTTCTTC. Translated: CSAFSSSLSSYNEQFF.

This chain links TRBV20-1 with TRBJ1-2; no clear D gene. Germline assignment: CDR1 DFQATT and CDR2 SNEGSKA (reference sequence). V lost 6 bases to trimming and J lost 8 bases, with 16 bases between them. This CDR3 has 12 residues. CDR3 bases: TGCAGTGCCAGACCCATGCTGGGAGGCTACACCTTC. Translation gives CSARPMLGGYTF.

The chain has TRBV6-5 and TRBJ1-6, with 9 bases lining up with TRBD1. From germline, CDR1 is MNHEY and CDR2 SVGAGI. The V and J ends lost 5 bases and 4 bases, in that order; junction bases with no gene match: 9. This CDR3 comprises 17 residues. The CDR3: CASSAGQGGLYNSPLHF. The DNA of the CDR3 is TGTGCCAGCAGTGCGGGACAGGGAGGGCTTTATAATTCACCCCTCCACTTT.

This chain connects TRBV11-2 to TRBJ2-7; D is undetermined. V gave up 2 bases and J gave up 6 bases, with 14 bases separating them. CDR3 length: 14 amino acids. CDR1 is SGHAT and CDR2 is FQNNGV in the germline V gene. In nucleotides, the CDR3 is TGTGCCAGCAGCTTAAGGTCCTTGGCGCTCGAGCAGTACTTC. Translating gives CASSLRSLALEQYF. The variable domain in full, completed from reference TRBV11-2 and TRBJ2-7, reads EAGVAQSPRYKIIEKRQSVAFWCNPISGHATLYWYQQILGQGPKLLIQFQNNGVVDDSQLPKDRFSAERLKGVDSTLKIQPAKLEDSAVYLCASSLRSLALEQYFGPGTRLTVT.

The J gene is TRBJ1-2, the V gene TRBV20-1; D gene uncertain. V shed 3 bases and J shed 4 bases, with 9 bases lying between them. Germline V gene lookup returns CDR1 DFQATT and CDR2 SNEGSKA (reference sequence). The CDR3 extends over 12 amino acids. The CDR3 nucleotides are TGCAGTGCTAGGACTCTGGGCTATGGCTACACCTTC. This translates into CSARTLGYGYTF.

DNA of the CDR3: TGTGCCAGCAGCACTACAGGGATTGGCAATCAGCCCCAGCATTTT. As protein: CASSTTGIGNQPQHF. V is TRBV7-2 and J is TRBJ1-5; D possibly corresponds to TRBD1 (6 bases). The V gene lost 5 bases and the J gene lost 2 bases, with 13 bases spanning the gap. The V gene's germline CDR1 is SGHTA and CDR2 FQGNSA. This CDR3 has 15 amino acids. Together with reference TRBV7-2 and TRBJ1-5, the CDR3 gives the full variable domain: GAGVSQSPSNKVTEKGKDVELRCDPISGHTALYWYRQSLGQGLEFLIYFQGNSAPDKSGLPSDRFSAERTGGSVSTLTIQRTQQEDSAVYLCASSTTGIGNQPQHFGDGTRLSIL.